The rows below give T cell receptor beta chains drawn from one sample of a study of cytomegalovirus exposure and HLA in healthy donors. Repertoires were generated with immunoSEQ multiplex PCR, while TCRdb's copy carries only in-frame clones and drops some. The repertoire holds over 200,000 clones, with approximately 84% as singletons. Material: PBMCs. These receptors were obtained from a woman in her thirties or forties in good health and CMV-seronegative. Both conserved end residues are part of each CDR3. Fields, in order: D gene, V gene, J gene, CDR3 protein. D genes are given only for firm matches.

D gene: -; V gene: TRBV4-2; J gene: TRBJ1-4; CDR3 protein: CASSQDRGATTNEKLFF
D gene: -; V gene: TRBV5-8; J gene: TRBJ2-1; CDR3 protein: CASSDLGGGVEQFF
D gene: TRBD2; V gene: TRBV10-1; J gene: TRBJ2-2; CDR3 protein: CASSESGAGGSRTGELFF
D gene: TRBD2; V gene: TRBV5-8; J gene: TRBJ2-1; CDR3 protein: CASSQGLAGSLGQFF
D gene: -; V gene: TRBV10-1; J gene: TRBJ2-5; CDR3 protein: CASSDRPGETQYF
D gene: -; V gene: TRBV2; J gene: TRBJ1-3; CDR3 protein: CASSRTGNTIYF
D gene: TRBD1; V gene: TRBV19; J gene: TRBJ1-6; CDR3 protein: CASSLEGGWNSPLHF
D gene: -; V gene: TRBV5-4; J gene: TRBJ2-7; CDR3 protein: CASSKDSSYEQYF
D gene: -; V gene: TRBV27; J gene: TRBJ1-1; CDR3 protein: CASSFLGGTNTEAFF
D gene: -; V gene: TRBV7-2; J gene: TRBJ2-3; CDR3 protein: CASSLESRRDTQYF
D gene: TRBD2; V gene: TRBV18; J gene: TRBJ2-3; CDR3 protein: CASSPLGSGGASDTQYF
D gene: TRBD2; V gene: TRBV7-9; J gene: TRBJ2-2; CDR3 protein: CSSSAPGLAGTGELFF
D gene: TRBD1; V gene: TRBV14; J gene: TRBJ1-2; CDR3 protein: CASSRRDRDNYGYTF
D gene: -; V gene: TRBV5-1; J gene: TRBJ1-3; CDR3 protein: CASSFPGEDTIYF
D gene: TRBD1; V gene: TRBV11-2; J gene: TRBJ2-7; CDR3 protein: CASSSAQWDRGREQYF
D gene: TRBD1; V gene: TRBV10-3; J gene: TRBJ2-7; CDR3 protein: CAISERNRGPYEQYF
D gene: -; V gene: TRBV28; J gene: TRBJ2-7; CDR3 protein: CASSLARVSGEQYF
D gene: -; V gene: TRBV15; J gene: TRBJ1-5; CDR3 protein: CATQGPNQPQHF
D gene: -; V gene: TRBV5-1; J gene: TRBJ2-3; CDR3 protein: CASSWASPDTQYF
D gene: TRBD1; V gene: TRBV5-1; J gene: TRBJ1-2; CDR3 protein: CASRMGQESGYTF
D gene: -; V gene: TRBV2; J gene: TRBJ1-2; CDR3 protein: CATLLEALYGYTF
D gene: -; V gene: TRBV28; J gene: TRBJ1-2; CDR3 protein: CASSSTGAKFYGYTF
D gene: -; V gene: TRBV7-8; J gene: TRBJ1-5; CDR3 protein: CASSLSSPGSNQPQHF
D gene: -; V gene: TRBV4-3; J gene: TRBJ2-4; CDR3 protein: CASSQNRVLAKNIQYF
D gene: -; V gene: TRBV9; J gene: TRBJ2-3; CDR3 protein: CASSVSNTQYF
D gene: -; V gene: TRBV7-2; J gene: TRBJ1-5; CDR3 protein: CASSAGQLAQPQHF
D gene: -; V gene: TRBV5-4; J gene: TRBJ2-5; CDR3 protein: CASSSDPDRRASETQYF
D gene: TRBD2; V gene: TRBV19; J gene: TRBJ2-7; CDR3 protein: CASSMGLAGGFPGYEQYF
D gene: TRBD1; V gene: TRBV28; J gene: TRBJ2-7; CDR3 protein: CASSPTDRGASYEQYF
D gene: TRBD1; V gene: TRBV18; J gene: TRBJ2-3; CDR3 protein: CASSPDRGTDTQYF
D gene: TRBD2; V gene: TRBV13; J gene: TRBJ2-1; CDR3 protein: CASSSRTRLAGGHEQFF
D gene: -; V gene: TRBV5-4; J gene: TRBJ2-7; CDR3 protein: CASSFSNNEQYF
D gene: TRBD1; V gene: TRBV23-1; J gene: TRBJ2-1; CDR3 protein: CASRLPPGQGVNEQFF
D gene: -; V gene: TRBV28; J gene: TRBJ1-5; CDR3 protein: CASSLWAREDQPQHF
D gene: TRBD2; V gene: TRBV27; J gene: -; CDR3 protein: CASSFGRGGAEQYF
D gene: -; V gene: TRBV5-4; J gene: TRBJ2-5; CDR3 protein: CASSPWASTGTQYF
D gene: -; V gene: TRBV5-4; J gene: TRBJ2-5; CDR3 protein: CASSQGQREETQYF